This TCR beta chain originates from a study of T cell repertoires in cytomegalovirus infection. Using its own MiXCR run on the reads, TCRdb lists one record per CDR3 protein. The table has about a million distinct CDR3 sequences, around 32% seen once. This clonotype was recorded many times. No antigen is known for it. Looked up from germline, CDR1 is SEHNR and CDR2 is FQNEAQ (reference sequence). Trimming cost V 5 bases and J 2 bases; bases outside gene matches: 8. The CDR3 runs 16 residues. The sample here was cultured CD8+ T cells from PBMCs, taken from culture after CMV antigen stimulation. This chain joins TRBV7-9 and TRBJ2-4; 8 bases match TRBD1. The clonotype comes from a human donor in good health (CMV status not recorded). Some clones in this sample may be carry-over from other donors' samples. For the CDR3, the DNA is TGTGCCAGCAGCCTTGGACAGGGAAGGTCCAAAAACATTCAGTACTTC. Protein sequence: CASSLGQGRSKNIQYF.